This T cell receptor beta chain was recorded in a study of cytomegalovirus exposure and HLA in healthy donors. The study's findings and limits: Sequencing probably produced one cluster of sequence variants that were highly shared.

The primer mix had 60 Vbeta and 13 Jbeta primers. The assay was immunoSEQ multiplex PCR, and TCRdb's table has in-frame clones only and misses some. The table includes 180,000 or so clones, 82% detected once. Worth noting for this clone: As yet, its antigen is unknown.

The sequence derives from a man aged 40-50 years in good health and CMV-seronegative. Sequenced input: PBMCs.

CDR3 in DNA: TGTGCCAGCAGTTTGGTATCTCGGGGAGGGACCACTGAAGCTTTCTTT. It specifies CASSLVSRGGTTEAFF. The chain recombines TRBV27 with TRBJ1-1; perhaps TRBD1 as D (5 bases). Deletions cut 3 bases from V and 4 bases from J, with 18 bases between. Germline loops: CDR1 MNHEY, CDR2 SMNVEV (reference sequence). The CDR3 spans 16 residues.